Below, 22 T cell receptor beta chains from the same sample are listed, as sequenced in a study of blood T cell repertoires in COVID-19. TCRdb's copy holds only in-frame clones and misses some; the assay was immunoSEQ multiplex PCR. The table includes roughly 380,000 clones, over 75% detected once. Material: peripheral blood. These receptors originate from a woman aged 40 to 50 with COVID-19, enrolled during active disease.

The chain has TRBV10-3 and TRBJ2-7, with 7 positions matching TRBD1. Germline trimming cut 3 bases from V and 6 bases from J; bases unmatched to any gene: 11. This CDR3 comprises 15 residues. The germline V gene has CDR1 ENHRY and CDR2 SYGVKD. The CDR3 DNA is TGTGCCATCAGTGAAGGCGTCAGACAGGGAACCGAGCAGTACTTC. Its protein product is CAISEGVRQGTEQYF.

This rearrangement joins TRBV2 to TRBJ1-4, with D unclear. Germline V lookup: CDR1 SNHLY, CDR2 FYNNEI. The germline V and J ends were trimmed by 3 bases and 11 bases, with 10 bases remaining between them. The CDR3 is 12 residues long. The CDR3 nucleotides are TGTGCCAGCAGTGACTATGAGAGGAAACTGTTTTTT. Protein: CASSDYERKLFF.

The chain couples TRBV28 to TRBJ1-1, with a tentative D call TRBD1 (5 bases). The V end was cut by 3 bases, the J end by 0 bases, with 11 bases between. The CDR3 consists of 15 residues. The germline V gene has CDR1 MDHEN and CDR2 SYDVKM. CDR3 nucleotide sequence: TGTGCCAGCAGTTTGGGGGGGACCATGAACACTGAAGCTTTCTTT. Protein sequence: CASSLGGTMNTEAFF.

The V gene is TRBV30, the J gene TRBJ2-1; D unclear. The CDR3 is made up of 13 amino acids. Trimming left V 7 bases short and J 0 bases short, with 10 bases between. Germline V gives CDR1 GTSNPN, CDR2 SVGIG (reference sequence). The chain's CDR3 is CAFSDVSYNEQFF. CDR3 nucleotide sequence: TGTGCCTTCAGCGACGTCTCCTACAATGAGCAGTTCTTC.

This sequence joins TRBV27 and TRBJ1-4, with D maybe TRBD1 (5 bases). Looked up from germline, CDR1 is MNHEY and CDR2 is SMNVEV (reference sequence). The CDR3 length is 16 residues. V was shortened by 4 bases and J by 0 bases, with 12 bases between the two germline ends. The CDR3 spells CASSSPGGATNEKLFF. CDR3 DNA: TGTGCCAGCAGTTCACCGGGGGGAGCAACTAATGAAAAACTGTTTTTT.

The V gene is TRBV28, the J gene TRBJ2-1, with 8 bases aligning to TRBD1. The germline CDR1 and CDR2 sequences are MDHEN and SYDVKM. V lost 3 bases, J lost 6 bases, and 10 bases stayed unmatched. The CDR3 is 16 residues long. CDR3 DNA: TGTGCCAGCAGTTTGGCAGGGGGCAGTTGGGTCAATGAGCAGTTCTTC. It specifies CASSLAGGSWVNEQFF.

CDR3 nucleotides: TGTGCCAGCAGCTTACCGGGACAGGGCTCCTCGTACTTC. This codes for CASSLPGQGSSYF. This chain connects TRBV5-4 to TRBJ2-7, with 9 bases identical to TRBD1. V lost 2 bases and J lost 12; bases outside the gene matches: 9. The germline CDR1 and CDR2 sequences are SGHNT and YYREEE (reference sequence). The CDR3 length is 13 residues.

V gene TRBV6-5 combines with J gene TRBJ1-3; D perhaps matches TRBD1 (6 bases). The germline CDR1 and CDR2 sequences are MNHEY and SVGAGI. Trimming removed 6 bases at V and 4 bases at J, with 10 bases between. The CDR3 has 13 residues. The CDR3 region is CASRRTEGNTIYF. CDR3 DNA: TGTGCCAGCAGAAGGACAGAAGGAAACACCATATATTTT.

This chain links TRBV18 with TRBJ1-1; 7 nucleotides align to TRBD1. The germline V gene has CDR1 KGHSH and CDR2 LQKENI. The CDR3 covers 15 residues. V lost 3 bases to trimming and J lost 0 bases; unmatched junction nucleotides: 4. This CDR3 reads CASSPGQDLNTEAFF. DNA of the CDR3: TGTGCCAGCTCACCTGGACAGGATTTGAACACTGAAGCTTTCTTT. Combining the CDR3 with reference TRBV18 and TRBJ1-1 gives the whole variable domain NAGVMQNPRHLVRRRGQEARLRCSPMKGHSHVYWYRQLPEEGLKFMVYLQKENIIDESGMPKERFSAEFPKEGPSILRIQQVVRGDSAAYFCASSPGQDLNTEAFFGQGTRLTVV.

A note on this clone: One end of the junction does not line up with germline, which may come from a read error. The chain has TRBV6-5 and TRBJ1-6; D call uncertain. Germline CDR1 is MNHEY and CDR2 is SVGAGI. The CDR3 is 14 residues long. The CDR3 sequence: CASSPRSFNSPLHF. The CDR3 coding sequence is TGTGCCAGCAGTCCCCGGTCCTTTAATTCACCCCTCCACTTT.

The chain links TRBV2 to TRBJ2-4; D perhaps matches TRBD2 (6 bases). V gave up 6 bases and J gave up 3 bases, with 15 bases separating them. CDR1 is SNHLY, CDR2 FYNNEI, per germline. The CDR3 consists of 15 residues. The CDR3 loop is CASRSTGEGKNIQYF. The CDR3 DNA is TGTGCCAGCAGATCGACGGGGGAAGGCAAAAACATTCAGTACTTC.

V usage is TRBV30 and J usage is TRBJ1-1; D is unresolved. This CDR3 comprises 13 residues. Trimming removed 0 bases from V and 4 bases from J, with 9 bases in between. Germline assignment: CDR1 GTSNPN and CDR2 SVGIG (reference sequence). The CDR3 is CAWSVEVVTEAFF. In DNA, the CDR3 is TGTGCCTGGAGTGTAGAGGTAGTCACTGAAGCTTTCTTT.

The chain links TRBV12-3 or TRBV12-4 to TRBJ1-5; no reliable D call. CDR3 length: 13 residues. The V end lost 6 bases, the J end lost 3 bases, and 9 bases lay between the germline ends. The CDR3 here is CASSPRANQPQHF. CDR3 nucleotide sequence: TGTGCCAGCAGCCCGAGGGCCAATCAGCCCCAGCATTTT.

This chain links TRBV19 with TRBJ1-6, with 7 bases lining up with TRBD1. The CDR3 has 17 residues. Looked up from germline, CDR1 is LNHDA and CDR2 is SQIVND (reference sequence). V lost 1 base and J lost 7; bases outside the gene matches: 10. This chain's CDR3 is CASSIGGQGEWNSPLHF. For the CDR3, the DNA is TGTGCCAGTAGTATAGGTGGCCAGGGGGAATGGAATTCACCCCTCCACTTT. The full variable domain, rest sourced from reference TRBV19 and TRBJ1-6, is DGGITQSPKYLFRKEGQNVTLSCEQNLNHDAMYWYRQDPGQGLRLIYYSQIVNDFQKGDIAEGYSVSREKKESFPLTVTSAQKNPTAFYLCASSIGGQGEWNSPLHFGNGTRLTVT.

J is TRBJ1-1 and V is TRBV29-1; D is perhaps TRBD1 (5 bases). Germline V CDR1 and CDR2: SQVTM, ANQGSEA. V lost 1 base and J 6 bases, leaving 6 bases between the germline ends. This CDR3 is built from 11 residues. CDR3 bases: TGCAGCGTTGAAGGGGGCCCTGAAGCTTTCTTT. Protein sequence: CSVEGGPEAFF.

This clone was counted a single time. This rearrangement joins TRBV6-5 to TRBJ1-1; D not certain. V shed 0 bases and J shed 8 bases, with 13 bases lying between them. Per germline, CDR1 MNHEY and CDR2 SVGAGI. The CDR3 runs to 14 residues. Written as DNA, the CDR3 is TGTGCCAGCAGTTACTCGGCGGGGAAATCAGAAGCTTTCTTT. The encoded protein is CASSYSAGKSEAFF.

The rearrangement uses TRBV9 and TRBJ2-1, with 11 bases lining up with TRBD2. Germline V gives CDR1 SGDLS, CDR2 YYNGEE. The CDR3 has 15 residues. V shed 3 bases and J 10 bases; nucleotides not matched to a gene: 9. The CDR3 sequence: CASSAFSGGAIEQFF. The CDR3 nucleotides are TGTGCCAGCAGCGCATTTAGCGGGGGGGCCATCGAGCAGTTCTTC.

The V gene is TRBV9, the J gene TRBJ1-1; D is undetermined. This CDR3 spans 14 amino acids. Germline CDR1 and CDR2: SGDLS and YYNGEE. Trimming pared 3 bases from V and 4 bases from J, leaving 13 bases between. CDR3 sequence reads: CASSDRLGSTEAFF. The CDR3 DNA follows: TGTGCCAGCAGCGACCGTCTAGGGAGCACTGAAGCTTTCTTT.

This clone has only a few counts. This chain links TRBV6-5 with TRBJ1-4; 8 bases fit TRBD1. CDR1 and CDR2 (germline): MNHEY, SVGAGI. The V gene end was trimmed by 10 bases and the J gene end by 5 bases; junction bases not matched to a gene: 6. The CDR3 sequence is 13 residues long. CDR3 sequence reads: CATSGTGNEKLFF. CDR3 sequence (DNA): TGTGCCACCTCCGGGACAGGAAATGAAAAACTGTTTTTT.

On this clone itself: One end of the junction is discordant with germline, which a read error may explain. V is TRBV7-7 and J is TRBJ2-1, with 7 nucleotides matching TRBD2. The CDR3 has 15 residues. The germline gives CDR1 SSHAT, CDR2 FNYEAQ (reference sequence). The CDR3 sequence: CASSSGLDSYNEQFF. CDR3 sequence (DNA): TGTGCTAGCAGCTCCGGACTAGACTCCTACAATGAGCAGTTCTTC.

The chain combines TRBV29-1 with TRBJ2-2; D is unresolved. Germline V gene lookup returns CDR1 SQVTM and CDR2 ANQGSEA. The CDR3 consists of 13 residues. V was shortened by 4 bases and J by 2 bases, with 8 bases between the two germline ends. The CDR3 DNA sequence: TGCAGCGTTGGTCGCGGCAACACCGGGGAGCTGTTTTTT. Amino acids: CSVGRGNTGELFF.

J is TRBJ1-5 and V is TRBV4-3; no reliable D call. V dropped 0 bases and J dropped 2 bases, with 11 bases sitting between them. The CDR3 contains 16 residues. Germline V gene lookup returns CDR1 LGHNA and CDR2 YSLEER. This chain's CDR3 is CASSQDDGFRNQPQHF. Here the CDR3 DNA reads TGCGCCAGCAGCCAAGATGACGGGTTCCGCAATCAGCCCCAGCATTTT.